This T cell receptor beta chain was captured by sequencing in a study of CD8+ T cells in alopecia areata. The overall study: Patients in the treated group were given tofacitinib by mouth, 5 to 10 mg twice a day. Treatment ran 6 to 18 months, with 6 months of follow-up afterward.

This clone turned up a few times. Investigators isolated RNA and reverse transcribed it into cDNA to act as the sequencing template. The protocol was immunoSEQ multiplex PCR, while the TCRdb copy is restricted to in-frame clones and leaves out a portion. The table shows 180,000 or so clones, with roughly 60% occurring only once. Treatment denoted: oral pan-JAK inhibitor, 5-10 mg twice daily. Germline V gene sequence: CDR1 LGHNA, CDR2 YSLEER. The length of the CDR3 is 15 residues. The V and J ends lost 0 bases and 6 bases respectively, with 11 bases between them. The sample in question was CD4+ T cells sorted from blood, obtained at week 24, from a patient treated with tofacitinib. The origin of this receptor is a human donor with alopecia areata. The chain recombines TRBV4-3 with TRBJ2-2; D is ambiguous. The CDR3 nucleotides are TGCGCCAGCAGCCAAGATCACCGCCCGCCCGGGGAGCTGTTTTTT. This sequence encodes CASSQDHRPPGELFF.